This T cell receptor (beta chain) was retrieved from a study of control samples from healthy donors and cancer patients. V gave up 3 bases and J gave up 4 bases, with 6 bases separating them. CDR3 length: 12 amino acids. Germline V CDR1 and CDR2: SEHNR, FQNEAQ (reference sequence). Sequencing used immunoSEQ multiplex PCR; TCRdb keeps in-frame clones, though not all of them. Found here are about 140,000 clones, less than 90% of them singletons; the top ten hold roughly 9%. The sample comprised blood. J is TRBJ1-2 and V is TRBV7-9; D is uncertain. The source of this sequence is a woman in her twenties or thirties in good health. CDR3 sequence (DNA): TGTGCCAGCAGCTTTGGCGGCTATGGCTACACCTTC. Its translation: CASSFGGYGYTF.